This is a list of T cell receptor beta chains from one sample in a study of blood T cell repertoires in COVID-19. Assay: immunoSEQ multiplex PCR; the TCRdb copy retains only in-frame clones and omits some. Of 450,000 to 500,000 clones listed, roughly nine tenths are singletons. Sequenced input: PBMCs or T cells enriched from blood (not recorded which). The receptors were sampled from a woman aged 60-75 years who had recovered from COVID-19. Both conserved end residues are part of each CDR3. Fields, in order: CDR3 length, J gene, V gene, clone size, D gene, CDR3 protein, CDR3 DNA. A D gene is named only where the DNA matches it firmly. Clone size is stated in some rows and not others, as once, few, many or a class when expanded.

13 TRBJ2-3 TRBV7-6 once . CASSEGGQYTQYF TGTGCCAGCAGCGAGGGGGGGCAATATACGCAGTATTTT
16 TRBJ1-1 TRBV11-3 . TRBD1 CASSLFLQGGWTEAFF TGTGCCAGCAGCTTATTCCTACAGGGGGGCTGGACTGAAGCTTTCTTT
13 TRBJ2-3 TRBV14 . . CASSQAGTGVKYF TGTGCCAGCAGCCAAGCGGGCACAGGAGTGAAGTATTTT
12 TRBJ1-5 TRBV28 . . CASSSQGQPQHF TGTGCCAGCAGTTCTCAGGGCCAGCCCCAGCATTTT
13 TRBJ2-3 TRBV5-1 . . CASGTRNTDTQYF TGCGCCAGCGGCACGAGGAACACAGATACGCAGTATTTT
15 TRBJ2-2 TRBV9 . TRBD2 CASSGTSGGTGELFF TGTGCCAGCAGCGGGACTAGCGGGGGGACCGGGGAGCTGTTTTTT
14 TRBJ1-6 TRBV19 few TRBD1 CASDTGQLNSPLHF TGTGCCAGCGATACGGGACAGCTTAATTCACCCCTCCACTTT
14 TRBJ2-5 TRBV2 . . CASSEVEYQETQYF TGTGCCAGCAGTGAAGTGGAGTACCAAGAGACCCAGTACTTC
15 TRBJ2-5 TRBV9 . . CASSVGAGGGKTQYF TGTGCCAGCAGCGTAGGCGCAGGGGGAGGAAAGACCCAGTACTTC
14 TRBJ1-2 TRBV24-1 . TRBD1 CATSDLQSGGGYTF TGTGCCACCAGTGATTTGCAGTCAGGGGGAGGCTACACCTTC
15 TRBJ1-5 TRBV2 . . CASSGFGVGNQPQHF TGTGCCAGCAGTGGGTTCGGAGTGGGCAATCAGCCCCAGCATTTT
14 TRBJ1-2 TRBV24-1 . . CATSDHTQGYGYTF TGTGCCACCAGTGATCACACCCAGGGATACGGCTACACCTTC
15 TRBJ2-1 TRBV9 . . CASSVASQEYNEQFF TGTGCCAGCAGCGTAGCGTCTCAGGAATACAATGAGCAGTTCTTC
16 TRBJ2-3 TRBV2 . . CASSWTAPPFTDTQYF TGTGCCAGCAGCTGGACTGCTCCACCTTTCACAGATACGCAGTATTTT
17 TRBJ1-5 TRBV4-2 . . CASSQDEGVGKYQPQHF TGTGCCAGCAGCCAAGATGAAGGGGTAGGGAAATATCAGCCCCAGCATTTT
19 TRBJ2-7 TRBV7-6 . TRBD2 CASSLTGLGGLANSYEQYF TGTGCCAGCAGCTTAACTGGACTAGGCGGACTAGCAAACTCCTACGAGCAGTACTTC
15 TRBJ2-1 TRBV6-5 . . CASSTDSLGQDEQFF TGTGCCAGCAGTACGGACAGCTTAGGCCAAGATGAGCAGTTCTTC
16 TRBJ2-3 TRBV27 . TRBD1 CASSSSGTGEADTQYF TGTGCCAGCAGTTCCTCCGGGACAGGGGAGGCAGATACGCAGTATTTT
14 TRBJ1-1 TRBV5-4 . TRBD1 CASSPQGANTEAFF TGTGCCAGCAGCCCACAGGGGGCAAACACTGAAGCTTTCTTT
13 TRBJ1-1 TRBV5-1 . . CASSFGMNTEAFF TGCGCCAGCAGCTTCGGTATGAACACTGAAGCTTTCTTT
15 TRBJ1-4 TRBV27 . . CASSIKTATNEKLFF TGTGCCAGCAGTATAAAGACAGCAACTAATGAAAAACTGTTTTTT
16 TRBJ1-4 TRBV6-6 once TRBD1 CASSPRDRTTNEKLFF TGTGCCAGCAGTCCCCGGGACAGAACAACTAATGAAAAACTGTTTTTT
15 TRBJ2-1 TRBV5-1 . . CASSLRAGTYNEQFF TGCGCCAGCAGCTTGAGGGCAGGGACCTACAATGAGCAGTTCTTC
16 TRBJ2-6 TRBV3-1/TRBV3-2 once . CASSQASSLGSNVLTF TGTGCCAGCAGCCAGGCTTCTAGTCTAGGGAGCAACGTCCTGACTTTC
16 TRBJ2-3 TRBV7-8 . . CASSPTGGIFTDTQYF TGTGCCAGCAGCCCCACGGGGGGCATTTTCACAGATACGCAGTATTTT
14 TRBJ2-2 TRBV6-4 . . CASTLDWNTGELFF TGTGCCAGCACCCTGGACTGGAACACCGGGGAGCTGTTTTTT
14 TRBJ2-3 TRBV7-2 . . CASSLSGFTDTQYF TGTGCCAGCAGCTTAAGCGGTTTTACAGATACGCAGTATTTT
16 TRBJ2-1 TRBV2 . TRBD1 CASSGAGGNSYNEQFF TGTGCCAGCAGTGGAGCAGGGGGCAACTCCTACAATGAGCAGTTCTTC
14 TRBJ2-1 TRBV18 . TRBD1 CASSRDRGDAEQFF TGTGCCAGCTCAAGGGACAGGGGGGATGCTGAGCAGTTCTTC
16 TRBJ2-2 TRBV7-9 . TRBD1 CASSPPGQGNTGELFF TGTGCCAGCAGCCCACCGGGACAGGGTAACACCGGGGAGCTGTTTTTT
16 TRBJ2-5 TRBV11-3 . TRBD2 CASSLESGGAGKTQYF TGTGCCAGCAGCTTAGAGAGCGGGGGGGCCGGTAAGACCCAGTACTTC
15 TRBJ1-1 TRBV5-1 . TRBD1 CASSPNPGQGTEAFF TGCGCCAGCAGCCCTAACCCCGGACAGGGCACTGAAGCTTTCTTT
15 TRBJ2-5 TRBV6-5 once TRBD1 CASSTGTASRETQYF TGTGCCAGCAGTACCGGGACAGCAAGTAGGGAGACCCAGTACTTC
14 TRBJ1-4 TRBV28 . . CASSWLGGVEKLFF TGTGCCAGCAGTTGGTTGGGCGGGGTTGAAAAACTGTTTTTT
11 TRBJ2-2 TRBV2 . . CASIYTGELFF TGTGCCAGCATCTACACCGGGGAGCTGTTTTTT
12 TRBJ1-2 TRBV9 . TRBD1 CARQGAESGYTF TGTGCCAGACAGGGGGCAGAATCTGGCTACACCTTC
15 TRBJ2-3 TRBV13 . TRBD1 CASSADRGRTDTQYF TGTGCCAGCAGCGCAGACAGGGGGCGCACAGATACGCAGTATTTT
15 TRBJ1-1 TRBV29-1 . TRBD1 CSVGRGSGMNTEAFF TGCAGCGTTGGCAGGGGGAGCGGCATGAACACTGAAGCTTTCTTT
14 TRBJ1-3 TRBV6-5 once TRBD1 CASRYTGAGNTIYF TGTGCCAGCAGATATACAGGGGCTGGAAACACCATATATTTT